This T cell receptor (beta chain) was sequenced during a study of blood T cells in healthy people across ages. Study results and limitations: Roughly linear age-related decline in beta diversity appeared, significant by age roughly 40.

This CDR3 region has 14 residues. V was pared by 4 bases and J by 1 base, with 10 bases between. In germline, CDR1 is SNHLY, CDR2 FYNNEI. Russia was home to the donors, healthy Caucasian individuals aged roughly 6 to 90. About this clonotype itself: As yet, its antigen is unknown.

A J-beta primer mix and a sample-barcoded 5' primer were used in a second PCR of roughly 6 to 11 cycles. MiXCR was run by TCRdb on the 5' RACE reads, yielding one entry per CDR3 protein. This table holds 1.5 million to 1.8 million distinct CDR3 sequences, roughly 43% found once. The TCR comes from a woman in her late teens or twenties in good health. The material sequenced was blood. The chain couples TRBV2 to TRBJ1-1, with D tentatively TRBD1 (5 bases). As DNA, the CDR3 is TGTGCCAGCAGTGTGGGCAGGGCGAACACTGAAGCTTTCTTT. Protein sequence: CASSVGRANTEAFF.